This TCR beta chain originates from a study of T cell responses to AZD1222 COVID-19 vaccine (dated by TCRdb to about 2021). Notes on the research overall: AZD1222 recipients with second doses at about 4 weeks or about 12 weeks were pooled, because spike-specific TCR depth and breadth did not differ between schedules. A total of under 250 trial participants underwent TCR sequencing, of whom approximately 200 had received two doses of AZD1222 and 26 had received two doses of the MenACWY control vaccine. Trial participants were enrolled by age into 18-55, 56-69 and 70-plus year subgroups, with around 140, 26 and 57 TCR-sequenced participants respectively.

The CDR3 regions of human TCRbeta chains were analyzed by immunosequencing. The paper's processing steps were these. Repertoire TCRs were checked for matches against a reference library of SARS-CoV-2-specific TCRs that had been generated using the MIRA antigen-specificity platform. Breadth was defined as the fraction of unique TCRs that were SARS-CoV-2-associated, and depth was defined as the fraction of total T cells that were SARS-CoV-2-associated. Using the MIRA data, every spike-specific TCR was mapped to the spike region that the TCR reacted to and assigned to either a CD4 or a CD8 class. Log10-transformed breadth and depth values were compared by one-way ANOVA with Sidak's multiple comparisons tests. Imported from immuneACCESS, the table was reduced by TCRdb to in-frame sequences with V and J called. These copies leave out some clones; in studies compared against another copy, an unresolved V gene accounts for under half, and the cause of the remainder is not known. The DNA gave D and trimming, while V, J and clone size come from that table. The sample data list about 110,000 clones, and 80% to 95% of these were observed just once. The ten largest clones take up about 1.2% of the sample.

In light of the paper, this sample's time point label describes: baseline before first vaccination. Vaccinee samples were obtained from the UK trials COV001 and COV002, which included a single-blind randomized controlled phase 2/3 trial of AZD1222 (ChAdOx1 nCoV-19) in healthy adults. For TCRbeta chain sequencing, PBMC samples from trial participants were taken at day 0 and at day 28 after the second dose. Comments on this clone: Which antigen it targets is not known. No clone much larger than this one lies a single base away; base qualities are absent.

Here is what the overall study found, with its caveats: Conclusions about previously exposed vaccinees are limited because only six or seven AZD1222 recipients were SARS-CoV-2 seropositive at baseline. Vaccine-associated CD4 TCRs spanned the whole spike protein, with dominant responses in regions 160-218 and 743-854. Because no day 14 peak-response samples were available, the repertoires could be characterized only after the peak T cell response. After two AZD1222 doses, spike-specific TCR breadth and depth were significantly higher than at day 0 and than in MenACWY recipients. Participants were mostly white British, with more females than males. The authors suggested clonal diversity may have been underestimated. In the small 56-69-year group, the increase in depth fell short of significance, most likely because of low power. Epitopes outside the regions mutated in the B.1.351 and B.1.1.7 variants were reportedly recognized by nearly half of the unique spike-specific TCRs.

The sequence was collected from an adult in good health. This material consisted of peripheral blood, taken on day 0 of AZD1222 vaccination.

The CDR3: CASSVGGLNQPQHF. In nucleotides, the sequence is TGTGCCAGCAGCGTAGGGGGCCTCAATCAGCCCCAGCATTTT. The sequence joins TRBV9 to TRBJ1-5; a tentative D match to TRBD1 spans 5 bases. The germline ends are 7 bases apart after V is trimmed by 0 bases and J by 3 bases. For CDR1 and CDR2, the germline V gene lists SGDLS and YYNGEE. The CDR3 holds 14 amino acids from the cysteine to the phenylalanine. The entry retains the CDR3 DNA only, 42 bases that are in frame from base 1.